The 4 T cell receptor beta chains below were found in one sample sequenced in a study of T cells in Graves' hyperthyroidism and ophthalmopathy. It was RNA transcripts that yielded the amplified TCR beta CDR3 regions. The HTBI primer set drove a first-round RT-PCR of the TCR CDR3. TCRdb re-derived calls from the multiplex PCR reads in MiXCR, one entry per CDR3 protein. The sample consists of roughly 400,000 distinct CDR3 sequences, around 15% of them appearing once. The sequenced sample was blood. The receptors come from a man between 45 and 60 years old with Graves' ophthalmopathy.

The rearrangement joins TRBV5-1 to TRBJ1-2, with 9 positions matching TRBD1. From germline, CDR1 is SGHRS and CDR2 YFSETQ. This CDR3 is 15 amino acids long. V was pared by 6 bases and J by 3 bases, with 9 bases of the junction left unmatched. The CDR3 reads CASTTSTGGDYGYTF. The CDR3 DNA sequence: TGCGCCAGCACCACAAGTACAGGGGGCGACTATGGCTACACCTTC. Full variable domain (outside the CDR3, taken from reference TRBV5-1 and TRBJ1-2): KAGVTQTPRYLIKTRGQQVTLSCSPISGHRSVSWYQQTPGQGLQFLFEYFSETQRNKGNFPGRFSGRQFSNSRSEMNVSTLELGDSALYLCASTTSTGGDYGYTFGSGTRLTVV.

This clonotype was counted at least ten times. The CDR3 nucleotides are TGTGCCATCAGTGACACTAGCGGGAGATGGTACGAGCAGTACTTC. Translation gives CAISDTSGRWYEQYF. The genes are TRBV10-3 and TRBJ2-7; 11 nucleotides match TRBD2. The V segment lost 3 bases and the J segment 4 bases; nucleotides outside the gene matches: 5. CDR1 is ENHRY and CDR2 is SYGVKD in the germline V gene. The CDR3 loop spans 15 amino acids.

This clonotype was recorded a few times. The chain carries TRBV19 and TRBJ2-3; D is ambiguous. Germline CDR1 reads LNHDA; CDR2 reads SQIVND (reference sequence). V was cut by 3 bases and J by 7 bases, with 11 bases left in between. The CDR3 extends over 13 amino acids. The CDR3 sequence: CASSILVWHTQYF. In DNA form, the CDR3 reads TGTGCCAGTAGTATTCTAGTGTGGCATACGCAGTATTTT.

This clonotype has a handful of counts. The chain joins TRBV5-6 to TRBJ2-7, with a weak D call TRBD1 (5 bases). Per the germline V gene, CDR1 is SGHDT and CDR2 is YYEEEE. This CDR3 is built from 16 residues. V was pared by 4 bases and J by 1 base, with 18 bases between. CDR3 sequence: CASSGLGQGRSYEQYF. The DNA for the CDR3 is TGTGCCAGCAGCGGCCTGGGGCAGGGAAGGTCCTACGAGCAGTACTTC.